A single sample is the source of the 22 T cell receptor beta chains below, sequenced in a study of blood T cell repertoires in COVID-19. TCRdb's copy holds only in-frame clones and misses some; the assay was immunoSEQ multiplex PCR. Among more than 300,000 clones listed, less than 90% were seen once. Sequencing was carried out using PBMCs or T cells enriched from blood (not recorded which). These receptors all come from a woman aged 45-60 years who had recovered from COVID-19.

The CDR3 DNA follows: TGCGCCAGCAGCCAAGATATGACAGTCCCTAACTATGGCTACACCTTC. Translated, it gives CASSQDMTVPNYGYTF. The chain has TRBV4-3 and TRBJ1-2; perhaps TRBD1 as D (5 bases). Germline values: CDR1 LGHNA, CDR2 YSLEER. V dropped 0 bases and J dropped 0 bases, with 11 bases sitting between them. The CDR3 loop spans 16 amino acids.

The genes are TRBV6-5 and TRBJ1-3; 7 nucleotides align to TRBD1. The CDR3 is made up of 14 amino acids. The V segment lost 7 bases and the J segment 4 bases; nucleotides outside the gene matches: 7. Germline V gene sequence: CDR1 MNHEY, CDR2 SVGAGI. The CDR3 DNA reads TGTGCCAGCAACCCGGGACAGCTAGGAAACACCATATATTTT. As protein: CASNPGQLGNTIYF.

The rearrangement links TRBV18 to TRBJ2-7, with D maybe TRBD2 (6 bases). V lost 3 bases and J lost 0, with 9 bases in between. Germline V CDR1 and CDR2: KGHSH, LQKENI. The CDR3 length is 14 residues. Written as DNA, the CDR3 is TGTGCCAGCTCACCGGGGACTGACTCCTACGAGCAGTACTTC. Translating it yields CASSPGTDSYEQYF.

The V and J genes are TRBV7-2 and TRBJ2-7; 7 bases agree with TRBD1. CDR1 is SGHTA, CDR2 FQGNSA, per germline. V dropped 2 bases and J dropped 1; count of bases not matched to a gene: 11. The CDR3 is 17 amino acids. The CDR3 protein is CASSLPSDRQQSYEQYF. The CDR3 DNA reads as TGTGCCAGCAGCTTACCCTCGGACAGGCAACAATCCTACGAGCAGTACTTC.

As for this clone: The junction differs from germline at one of its ends, possibly a read error. The chain recombines TRBV3-1 (or the pseudogene TRBV3-2) with TRBJ2-4; 8 bases are a match to TRBD2. The CDR3 totals 13 residues. Germline V CDR1 and CDR2: LGHDT, YNNKEL (reference sequence). CDR3 residues: CASSPLPGLELDF. The CDR3 nucleotides are TGTGCCAGCTCCCCCCTTCCGGGACTAGAGTTGGACTTC.

The V gene is TRBV7-3, the J gene TRBJ1-2; 9 bases map to TRBD1. V shed 0 bases and J 6 bases; nucleotides not matched to a gene: 8. Germline assignment: CDR1 SGHTA and CDR2 FQGTGA. The CDR3 runs to 16 residues. In DNA, the CDR3 is TGTGCCAGCAGCTTAACTTTGGGACAGGGCGTGGATGGCTACACCTTC. This translates into CASSLTLGQGVDGYTF.

The chain uses TRBV7-2 and TRBJ2-7, with D possibly matching TRBD1 (6 bases). Trimming left V 3 bases short and J 3 bases short, with 9 bases between. There are 13 residues in the CDR3. Germline loops: CDR1 SGHTA, CDR2 FQGNSA. The CDR3 spells CASSLTGNYEQYF. The CDR3 DNA reads as TGTGCCAGCAGCTTGACAGGTAACTACGAGCAGTACTTC. The full variable domain, with the rest looked up from reference TRBV7-2 and TRBJ2-7, is GAGVSQSPSNKVTEKGKDVELRCDPISGHTALYWYRQSLGQGLEFLIYFQGNSAPDKSGLPSDRFSAERTGGSVSTLTIQRTQQEDSAVYLCASSLTGNYEQYFGPGTRLTVT.

The V call is TRBV13, the J call TRBJ1-5, with D hard to call. Between the trimmed V and J ends, which lost 0 bases and 11 bases, there was a span of 11 bases. CDR1 is PRHDT and CDR2 is FYEKMQ in the germline V gene (reference sequence). The CDR3 spans 13 residues. The CDR3 loop reads CASSLGSVRAQHF. The CDR3, as DNA: TGTGCCAGCAGCTTAGGGTCGGTTCGGGCCCAGCATTTT.

The chain uses TRBV12-3 or TRBV12-4 and TRBJ1-1; TRBD1 matches 7 bases. V lost 6 bases and J lost 4; bases outside the gene matches: 5. The CDR3 sequence is 13 residues long. This CDR3 reads CASSQTGITEAFF. CDR3 DNA sequence: TGTGCCAGCAGCCAGACAGGGATCACTGAAGCTTTCTTT.

Comment on this clone: Other DNA sequences within the sample encode an identical CDR3. The chain carries TRBV19 and TRBJ1-1; 8 positions match TRBD1. This CDR3 contains 14 residues. Germline trimming cut 3 bases from V and 1 base from J; bases unmatched to any gene: 1. Germline lookup yields CDR1 LNHDA and CDR2 SQIVND (reference sequence). As DNA, the CDR3 is TGTGCCAGTAGTATCGGGACAGGGAACACTGAAGCTTTCTTT. This codes for CASSIGTGNTEAFF.

J is TRBJ1-5 and V is TRBV2, with 7 bases lining up with TRBD1. After removal of 6 bases from V and 3 bases from J, the junction contained 14 bases not matched to a gene. The CDR3 runs 17 residues. The germline V gene encodes CDR1 SNHLY and CDR2 FYNNEI. The CDR3 protein is CASRGGTGTAFNQPQHF. CDR3 in DNA: TGTGCCAGCAGGGGGGGTACCGGGACAGCGTTCAATCAGCCCCAGCATTTT.

Here the CDR3 DNA reads TGTGCCAGCAGCGGGCCGGGACAGAATGAGCAGTTCTTC. This gives the protein CASSGPGQNEQFF. The V and J genes are TRBV9 and TRBJ2-1, with 7 bases aligning to TRBD1. CDR1 and CDR2 from the germline V gene are SGDLS and YYNGEE. The ends lost 3 bases at V and 7 bases at J; junction bases unmatched: 4. The CDR3 runs to 13 residues. Based on the CDR3 plus reference TRBV9 and TRBJ2-1, the full variable domain is DSGVTQTPKHLITATGQRVTLRCSPRSGDLSVYWYQQSLDQGLQFLIQYYNGEERAKGNILERFSAQQFPDLHSELNLSSLELGDSALYFCASSGPGQNEQFFGPGTRLTVL.

The chain employs TRBV11-2 and TRBJ2-1; the match to TRBD2 covers 12 bases. Germline V gene lookup returns CDR1 SGHAT and CDR2 FQNNGV. V lost 2 bases, J lost 7 bases, and 0 bases stayed unmatched. The CDR3 has 14 residues. CDR3 bases: TGTGCCAGCAGCTTAACTAGCGGGAGGAATGAGCAGTTCTTC. Residues: CASSLTSGRNEQFF.

V gene TRBV5-8 combines with J gene TRBJ2-2; D gene uncertain. This CDR3 is built from 15 residues. Between the trimmed V and J ends, which lost 3 bases and 0 bases, there was a span of 9 bases. The germline V gene encodes CDR1 SGHTS and CDR2 YDEGEE. CDR3 DNA: TGTGCCAGCAGCTCATTCCCAGCGAACACCGGGGAGCTGTTTTTT. This gives the protein CASSSFPANTGELFF.

The chain links TRBV5-6 to TRBJ1-2, with D hard to call. V lost 2 bases and J 6 bases, leaving 14 bases between the germline ends. In germline, CDR1 is SGHDT, CDR2 YYEEEE. This CDR3 comprises 14 residues. CDR3 residues: CASSFSGLLNGYTF. In nucleotides, the CDR3 is TGTGCCAGCAGCTTTAGCGGGCTTCTGAATGGCTACACCTTC.

The rearrangement links TRBV29-1 to TRBJ1-1; D possibly corresponds to TRBD1 (6 bases). The germline V gene has CDR1 SQVTM and CDR2 ANQGSEA. This CDR3 contains 12 residues. Trimming removed 7 bases at V and 4 bases at J, with 13 bases between. CDR3 residues: CSATTGRTEAFF. The CDR3 DNA reads TGCAGCGCCACTACAGGGCGCACTGAAGCTTTCTTT.

V gene TRBV10-3 combines with J gene TRBJ1-2; 8 positions agree with TRBD1. The V gene's germline CDR1 is ENHRY and CDR2 SYGVKD. This CDR3 contains 14 residues. The V gene end was trimmed by 8 bases and the J gene end by 7 bases; junction bases not matched to a gene: 12. In DNA form, the CDR3 reads TGTGCCATCCAACCCCAATTCAGGGGGCTTGGCTACACCTTC. Translating gives CAIQPQFRGLGYTF.

The rearrangement links TRBV5-1 to TRBJ2-5; 7 bases agree with TRBD2. The CDR3 consists of 18 residues. J lost 4 bases, V lost 0 bases, and 15 bases had no gene match. CDR1 and CDR2 (germline): SGHRS, YFSETQ. The CDR3 spells CASSLAGAGMGLGETQYF. The CDR3 DNA follows: TGCGCCAGCAGCTTGGCGGGAGCGGGAATGGGTTTGGGAGAGACCCAGTACTTC.

The gene calls are TRBV3-1 (or the pseudogene TRBV3-2) and TRBJ1-2; 8 nucleotides match TRBD1. The CDR3 totals 15 residues. The germline gives CDR1 LGHDT, CDR2 YNNKEL (reference sequence). With V trimmed by 1 base and J by 7 bases, 8 bases remained unmatched. The CDR3 nucleotides read TGTGCCAGCAGCCAAGGATCGAACAGGGGGGTTGGCTACACCTTC. Encoded protein: CASSQGSNRGVGYTF.

The chain is built from TRBV4-2 and TRBJ2-5; D perhaps matches TRBD2 (7 bases). From germline, CDR1 is LGHNA and CDR2 YNFKEQ. V lost 4 bases to trimming and J lost 5 bases, with 14 bases between them. This CDR3 region has 14 residues. In DNA form, the CDR3 reads TGTGCCAGCAGCCTGGGAGGGGGGACGGAGACCCAGTACTTC. Translated, it gives CASSLGGGTETQYF.

The chain couples TRBV5-8 to TRBJ1-2; D might be TRBD1 (5 bases). CDR3 length: 13 amino acids. With 2 bases removed from V and 4 bases from J, the gap between germline ends came to 9 bases. CDR1 and CDR2 (germline): SGHTS, YDEGEE. The CDR3 is CASSFGALYGYTF. For the CDR3, the DNA is TGTGCCAGCAGCTTTGGGGCCCTCTATGGCTACACCTTC.

The V gene is TRBV6-2 or TRBV6-3, the J gene TRBJ2-5; 15 bases line up with TRBD2. The CDR3 is 16 residues long. Germline CDR1 and CDR2: MNHEY and SVGEGT. Germline trimming cut 2 bases from V and 4 bases from J; bases unmatched to any gene: 2. The CDR3 DNA reads TGTGCCAGCAGTTACGGGACTAGCGGGGGGAGAGAGACCCAGTACTTC. Translation gives CASSYGTSGGRETQYF.